This entry lists 13 T cell receptor beta chains sequenced from one sample in a study of early T cells in non-severe SARS-CoV-2 infection. MiXCR, run by TCRdb on the 5' RACE reads, gives a single entry per CDR3 protein. The data contain about 22,000 distinct CDR3 sequences, approximately 4.6% of them seen just once; the ten biggest clones take up roughly 15%. Input material: whole blood. These receptors originate from an adult who was a healthcare worker with PCR-confirmed SARS-CoV-2 infection or an uninfected control (not recorded which).

The sample holds a few counts of this clonotype. The V call is TRBV20-1, the J call TRBJ2-3, with TRBD2 matching 10 bases. J gave up 3 bases and V 8 bases, and 5 bases lay outside the gene matches. The length of the CDR3 is 13 residues. CDR1 and CDR2 (germline): DFQATT, SNEGSKA (reference sequence). This chain's CDR3 is CSTLAGITDTQYF. The DNA of the CDR3 is TGCAGTACACTAGCGGGGATAACAGATACGCAGTATTTT.

This clonotype was seen ten or more times. The chain combines TRBV19 with TRBJ1-5; TRBD1 aligns across 8 bases. In germline, CDR1 is LNHDA, CDR2 SQIVND (reference sequence). V gave up 9 bases and J gave up 2 bases; unmatched junction bases: 21. This CDR3 comprises 19 residues. The CDR3: CASAGDRILLNNRNQPQHF. As DNA, the CDR3 is TGTGCCAGCGCGGGGGACAGGATCTTACTTAATAACCGCAATCAGCCCCAGCATTTT.

The chain recombines TRBV20-1 with TRBJ2-7, with 7 bases identical to TRBD1. Unmatched junction bases numbered 6, after V lost 0 bases and J lost 4 bases. The CDR3 is 14 residues long. Germline V CDR1 and CDR2: DFQATT, SNEGSKA (reference sequence). The CDR3 nucleotides read TGCAGTGCTAGAGAGCAGGGGGAGCGTTACGAGCAGTACTTC. It is translated as CSAREQGERYEQYF.

This clonotype was seen ten or more times. The rearrangement joins TRBV29-1 to TRBJ2-1; D is uncertain. V lost 1 base, J lost 6 bases, and 10 bases lay in between. Germline V CDR1 and CDR2: SQVTM, ANQGSEA. This CDR3 is 13 amino acids long. In DNA, the CDR3 is TGCAGCGTTGAAGGGTTAGTGGGCAATGAGCAGTTCTTC. It is translated as CSVEGLVGNEQFF.

This clonotype was seen more than once but under ten times. The chain couples TRBV9 to TRBJ2-5; D unresolved. CDR3 length: 13 residues. V lost 0 bases, J lost 7 bases, and 10 bases lay in between. Germline CDR1 SGDLS, CDR2 YYNGEE. The CDR3, as DNA: TGTGCCAGCAGCGTAGTCGAGTCCGGGACCCAGTACTTC. It is translated as CASSVVESGTQYF.

This clonotype was observed many times. The gene calls are TRBV5-1 and TRBJ2-1; D is perhaps TRBD1 (5 bases). The CDR3 has 13 residues. Germline V gene sequence: CDR1 SGHRS, CDR2 YFSETQ. Trimming pared 5 bases from V and 9 bases from J, leaving 15 bases between. The CDR3 coding sequence is TGCGCCAGCAGGAACTCTCAGGGTAGTGAGCAGTTCTTC. Protein: CASRNSQGSEQFF.

This clonotype was recorded at least ten times. V and J are TRBV11-2 and TRBJ2-5; no reliable D call. CDR1 and CDR2 (germline): SGHAT, FQNNGV. The V gene lost 5 bases and the J gene lost 3 bases, with 10 bases spanning the gap. The CDR3 loop spans 13 amino acids. CDR3 residues: CASSAGEKETQYF. In nucleotides, the CDR3 is TGTGCCAGCAGCGCTGGAGAAAAAGAGACCCAGTACTTC.

The chain employs TRBV5-1 and TRBJ1-1; maybe TRBD1 (5 bases). In germline, CDR1 is SGHRS, CDR2 YFSETQ. V lost 0 bases and J lost 8, with 11 bases in between. The length of the CDR3 is 13 residues. This CDR3 is CASSLVVQGEAFF. The CDR3 nucleotides read TGCGCCAGCAGCTTGGTCGTCCAGGGAGAAGCTTTCTTT.

This clonotype came up many times. The chain recombines TRBV4-3 with TRBJ2-2; weak D call: TRBD2 (5 bases). Germline V gene data show CDR1 as LGHNA and CDR2 as YSLEER. The CDR3 length is 18 residues. V gave up 0 bases and J gave up 0 bases, with 14 bases separating them. The CDR3 coding sequence is TGCGCCAGCAGCCAAGATCCGGGGTCTCCTACGAACACCGGGGAGCTGTTTTTT. It yields the protein CASSQDPGSPTNTGELFF.

This clonotype came up many times. The J gene is TRBJ2-1, the V gene TRBV29-1; 10 bases line up with TRBD1. This CDR3 region has 15 residues. Germline CDR1 SQVTM, CDR2 ANQGSEA. The J segment lost 7 bases and the V segment lost 6 bases, leaving 12 bases of the junction unmatched. CDR3 amino acids: CSVLDRGLTGNEQFF. DNA for the CDR3: TGCAGCGTCCTAGACAGGGGGCTAACGGGGAATGAGCAGTTCTTC.

This clonotype appeared many times. The J gene is TRBJ2-7, the V gene TRBV6-5; D not certain. Trimming left V 1 base short and J 3 bases short, with 10 bases between. Per the germline V gene, CDR1 is MNHEY and CDR2 is SVGAGI. This CDR3 is 14 amino acids long. The CDR3 here is CASSYYSTDYEQYF. CDR3 nucleotide sequence: TGTGCCAGCAGTTACTATTCGACTGACTACGAGCAGTACTTC.

V and J are TRBV7-2 and TRBJ1-2, with a possible D match to TRBD1 (5 bases). Germline values: CDR1 SGHTA, CDR2 FQGNSA. There are 14 residues in the CDR3. Trimming shortened V by 4 bases and J by 5 bases, and 14 bases separated the two germline ends. CDR3 residues: CASSSRQPLYGYTF. As DNA, the CDR3 is TGTGCCAGCAGCTCTAGACAGCCCCTATATGGCTACACCTTC.

This clonotype has at least ten counts. The genes are TRBV6-4 and TRBJ1-5; no definite D call. With 8 bases removed from V and 5 bases from J, the gap between germline ends came to 7 bases. This CDR3 is built from 11 residues. In germline, CDR1 is MRHNA, CDR2 SNTAGT. CDR3 loop: CASRGDQPQHF. The CDR3 DNA sequence: TGTGCCAGCCGCGGGGATCAGCCCCAGCATTTT.